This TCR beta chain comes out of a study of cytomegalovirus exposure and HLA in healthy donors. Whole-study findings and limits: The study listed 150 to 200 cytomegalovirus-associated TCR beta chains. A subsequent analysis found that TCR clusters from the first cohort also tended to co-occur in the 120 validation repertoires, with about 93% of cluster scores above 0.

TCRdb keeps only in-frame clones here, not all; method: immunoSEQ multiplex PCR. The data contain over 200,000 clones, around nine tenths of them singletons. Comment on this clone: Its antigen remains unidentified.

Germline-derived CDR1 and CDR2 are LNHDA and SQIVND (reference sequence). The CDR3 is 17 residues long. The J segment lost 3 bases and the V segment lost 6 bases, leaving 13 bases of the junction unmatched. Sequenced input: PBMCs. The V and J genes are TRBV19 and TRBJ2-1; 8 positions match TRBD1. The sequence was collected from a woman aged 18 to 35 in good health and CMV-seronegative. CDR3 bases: TGTGCCAGTAGCGTGCCCCCAGGACAGGGTTTCTACAATGAGCAGTTCTTC. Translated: CASSVPPGQGFYNEQFF.